The clone carrying this T cell receptor beta chain was seen a single time. Those who participated ranged in age from about 18 to 89 years and resided in around 22 US areas. In Cohort 3, a recovered donor had either two negative PCRs, clearance, or symptom resolution. The source of the sample is a study of blood T cell repertoires in COVID-19. Study as a whole: Sources were T cells, B-cell-depleted T cells, or PBMCs; the material itself was cDNA or gDNA.

In the source study's methods: Nucleated cell counts were estimated from reference gene primer amplification. This table comes from immunoSEQ multiplex PCR, and its TCRdb copy is limited to in-frame clones, with some not included. Clone size and the V and J calls come from that table; the DNA yielded D and trimming. The data contain some 290,000 clones, roughly nine tenths of them singletons. CDR1 LGHDT and CDR2 YNNKEL come from the germline V gene (reference sequence). The germline V and J ends were trimmed by 2 bases and 0 bases, with 10 bases remaining between them. The CDR3 length is 15 residues.

This chain uses TRBV3-1 (or the pseudogene TRBV3-2) with TRBJ1-1; D uncertain. The receptor's source is a woman aged 30 to 39 who had recovered from COVID-19. The sample was PBMCs or T cells enriched from blood (not recorded which). The CDR3 DNA reads as TGTGCCAGCAGCCAACTGGCTCAAGTGAACACTGAAGCTTTCTTT. It codes for CASSQLAQVNTEAFF.